This TCR beta chain was sequenced in a study of neurological immune-mediated disorders. CDR1 is SGHRS and CDR2 is YFSETQ in the germline V gene. The CDR3 spans 14 residues. The ends were cut back, 2 bases at V and 5 bases at J, with 14 bases in the middle. Specified time point: technical triplicate 3. cDNA was made by 5'RACE with 10-nucleotide random UMIs. Each sequencing run yielded over 160 million TCR-beta sequences from 15-18 subjects. TCRdb re-called the 5' RACE reads with MiXCR, one entry per CDR3 protein. The sample contains over 25,000 distinct CDR3 sequences, 16% of which appear only once. General study results and limits: HTLV-1-associated myelopathy led in TCR clonal expansion, while multiple sclerosis ranked lowest, below healthy controls. No CDR3 amino acid sequences were shared by expanded clones across subjects, suggesting private repertoires in all groups.

In this sample, this clonotype turned up many times. Its antigen is still unknown. The sequencing sample was made of CD4+ T cells from blood. The J gene is TRBJ2-7, the V gene TRBV5-1; D is perhaps TRBD1 (6 bases). The TCR was taken from a female donor with HTLV-1-associated myelopathy (HAM/TSP). Here the CDR3 DNA reads TGCGCCAGCAGCTTCCAGGGGATGATTGACGAGCAGTACTTC. Protein sequence: CASSFQGMIDEQYF.